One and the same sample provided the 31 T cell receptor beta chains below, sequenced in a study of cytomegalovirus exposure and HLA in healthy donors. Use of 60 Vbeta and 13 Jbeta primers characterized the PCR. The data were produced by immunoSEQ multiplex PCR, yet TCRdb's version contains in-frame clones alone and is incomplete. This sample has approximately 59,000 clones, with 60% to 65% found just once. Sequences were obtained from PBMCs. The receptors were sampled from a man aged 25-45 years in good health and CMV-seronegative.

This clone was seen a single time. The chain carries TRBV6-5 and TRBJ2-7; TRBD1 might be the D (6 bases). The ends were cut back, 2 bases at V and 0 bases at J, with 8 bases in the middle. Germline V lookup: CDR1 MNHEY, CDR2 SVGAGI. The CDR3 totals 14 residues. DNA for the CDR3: TGTGCCAGCAGTTACCGGGACAACTCCTACGAGCAGTACTTC. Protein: CASSYRDNSYEQYF.

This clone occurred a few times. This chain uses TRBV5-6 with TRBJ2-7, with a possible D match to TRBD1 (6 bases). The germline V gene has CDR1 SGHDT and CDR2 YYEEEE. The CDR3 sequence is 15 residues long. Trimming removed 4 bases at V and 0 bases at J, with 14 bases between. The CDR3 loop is CASSARRDISYEQYF. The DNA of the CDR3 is TGTGCCAGCAGCGCGCGCCGGGACATCTCCTACGAGCAGTACTTC.

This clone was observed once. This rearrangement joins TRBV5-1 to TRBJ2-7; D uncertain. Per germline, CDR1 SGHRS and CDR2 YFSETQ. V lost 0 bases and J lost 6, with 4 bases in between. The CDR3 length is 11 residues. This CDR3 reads CASSLVSEQYF. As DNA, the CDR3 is TGCGCCAGCAGCTTGGTATCCGAGCAGTACTTC.

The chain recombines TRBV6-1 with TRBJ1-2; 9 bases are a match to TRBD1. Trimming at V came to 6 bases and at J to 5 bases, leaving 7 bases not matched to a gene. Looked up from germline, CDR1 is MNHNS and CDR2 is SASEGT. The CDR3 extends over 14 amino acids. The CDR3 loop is CASRRTGATYGYTF. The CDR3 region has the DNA TGTGCCAGCAGGAGGACAGGGGCGACGTATGGCTACACCTTC.

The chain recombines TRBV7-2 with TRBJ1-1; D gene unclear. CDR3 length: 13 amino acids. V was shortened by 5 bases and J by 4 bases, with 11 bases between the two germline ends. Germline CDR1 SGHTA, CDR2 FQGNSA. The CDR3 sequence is CASSRREGTEAFF. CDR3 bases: TGTGCCAGCAGCCGCCGGGAGGGCACTGAAGCTTTCTTT. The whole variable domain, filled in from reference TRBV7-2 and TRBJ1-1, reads GAGVSQSPSNKVTEKGKDVELRCDPISGHTALYWYRQSLGQGLEFLIYFQGNSAPDKSGLPSDRFSAERTGGSVSTLTIQRTQQEDSAVYLCASSRREGTEAFFGQGTRLTVV.

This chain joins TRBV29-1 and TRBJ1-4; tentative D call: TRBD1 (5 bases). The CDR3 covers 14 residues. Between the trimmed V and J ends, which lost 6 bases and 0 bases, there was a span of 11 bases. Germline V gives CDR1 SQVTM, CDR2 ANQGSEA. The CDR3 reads CSVRGIATNEKLFF. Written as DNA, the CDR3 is TGCAGCGTGCGGGGGATTGCAACTAATGAAAAACTGTTTTTT.

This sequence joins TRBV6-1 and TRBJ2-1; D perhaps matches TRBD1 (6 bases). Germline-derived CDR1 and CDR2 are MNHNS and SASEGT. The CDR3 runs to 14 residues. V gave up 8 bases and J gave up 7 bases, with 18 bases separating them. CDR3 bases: TGTGCCAGCCTACTCCTGGGGACACTTAATGAGCAGTTCTTC. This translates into CASLLLGTLNEQFF.

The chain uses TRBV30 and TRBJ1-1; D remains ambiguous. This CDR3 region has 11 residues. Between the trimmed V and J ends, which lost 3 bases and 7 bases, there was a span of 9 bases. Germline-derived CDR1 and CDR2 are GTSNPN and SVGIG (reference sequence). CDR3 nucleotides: TGTGCCTGGAGCTCCGGTCATGAAGCTTTCTTT. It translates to CAWSSGHEAFF.

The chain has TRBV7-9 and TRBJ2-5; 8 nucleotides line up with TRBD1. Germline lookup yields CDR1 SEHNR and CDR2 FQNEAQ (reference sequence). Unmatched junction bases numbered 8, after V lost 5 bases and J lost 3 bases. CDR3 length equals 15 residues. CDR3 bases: TGTGCCAGCAGCGACCGGACAGGGTGGGAAGAGACCCAGTACTTC. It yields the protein CASSDRTGWEETQYF. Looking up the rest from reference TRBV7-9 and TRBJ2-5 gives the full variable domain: DTGVSQNPRHKITKRGQNVTFRCDPISEHNRLYWYRQTLGQGPEFLTYFQNEAQLEKSRLLSDRFSAERPKGSFSTLEIQRTEQGDSAMYLCASSDRTGWEETQYFGPGTRLLVL.

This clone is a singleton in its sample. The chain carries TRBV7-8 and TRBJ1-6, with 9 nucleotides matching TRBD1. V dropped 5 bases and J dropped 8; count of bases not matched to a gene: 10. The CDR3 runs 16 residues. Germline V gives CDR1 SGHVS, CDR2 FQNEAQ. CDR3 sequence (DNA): TGTGCCAGCAGCCAATCAGGACAGGGGAACTATTCACCCCTCCACTTT. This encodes CASSQSGQGNYSPLHF. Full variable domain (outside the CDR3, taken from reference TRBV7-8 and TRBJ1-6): GAGVSQSPRYKVAKRGQDVALRCDPISGHVSLFWYQQALGQGPEFLTYFQNEAQLDKSGLPSDRFFAERPEGSVSTLKIQRTQQEDSAVYLCASSQSGQGNYSPLHFGNGTRLTVT.

In nucleotides, the CDR3 is TGTGCCAGCAGCCAGATTCAGGCGTCCGGCTACACCTTC. It yields the protein CASSQIQASGYTF. The V call is TRBV7-9, the J call TRBJ1-2; D is uncertain. V was clipped by 5 bases and J by 8 bases, with 15 bases between them. Germline V gives CDR1 SEHNR, CDR2 FQNEAQ (reference sequence). CDR3 size: 13 residues. Combining the CDR3 with reference TRBV7-9 and TRBJ1-2 gives the whole variable domain DTGVSQNPRHKITKRGQNVTFRCDPISEHNRLYWYRQTLGQGPEFLTYFQNEAQLEKSRLLSDRFSAERPKGSFSTLEIQRTEQGDSAMYLCASSQIQASGYTFGSGTRLTVV.

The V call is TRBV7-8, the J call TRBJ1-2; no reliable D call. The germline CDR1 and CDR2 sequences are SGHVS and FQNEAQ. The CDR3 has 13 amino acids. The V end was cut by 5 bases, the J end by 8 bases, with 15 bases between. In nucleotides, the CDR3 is TGTGCCAGCAGCCAAACGGGAACAGAGGGCTACACCTTC. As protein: CASSQTGTEGYTF.

CDR3 sequence: CASSQTSGAKGTQYF. The CDR3 nucleotides read TGCGCCAGCAGCCAAACTAGCGGGGCCAAGGGGACCCAGTACTTC. The chain joins TRBV4-1 to TRBJ2-5; 10 bases match TRBD2. The V gene end was trimmed by 2 bases and the J gene end by 7 bases; junction bases not matched to a gene: 7. The germline V gene has CDR1 MGHRA and CDR2 YSYEKL. The CDR3 is 15 amino acids.

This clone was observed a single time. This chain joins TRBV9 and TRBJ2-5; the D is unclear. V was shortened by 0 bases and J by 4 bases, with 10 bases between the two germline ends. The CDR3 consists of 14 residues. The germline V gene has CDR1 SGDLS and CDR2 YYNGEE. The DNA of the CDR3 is TGTGCCAGCAGCGTAGACTACGTAGGAGAGACCCAGTACTTC. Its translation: CASSVDYVGETQYF.

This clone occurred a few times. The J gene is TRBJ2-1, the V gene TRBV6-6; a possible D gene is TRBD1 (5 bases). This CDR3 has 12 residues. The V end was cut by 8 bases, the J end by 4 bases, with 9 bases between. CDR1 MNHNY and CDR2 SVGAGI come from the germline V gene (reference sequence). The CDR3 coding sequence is TGTGCCAGCGGAGACAGTTACAATGAGCAGTTCTTC. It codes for CASGDSYNEQFF.

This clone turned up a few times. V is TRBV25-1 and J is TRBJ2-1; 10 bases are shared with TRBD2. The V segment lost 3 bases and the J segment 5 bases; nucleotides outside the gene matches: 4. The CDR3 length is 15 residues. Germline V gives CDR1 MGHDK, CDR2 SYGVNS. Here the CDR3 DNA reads TGTGCCAGCAGTGATTTAACTAGCGGGGACAATGAGCAGTTCTTC. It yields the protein CASSDLTSGDNEQFF.

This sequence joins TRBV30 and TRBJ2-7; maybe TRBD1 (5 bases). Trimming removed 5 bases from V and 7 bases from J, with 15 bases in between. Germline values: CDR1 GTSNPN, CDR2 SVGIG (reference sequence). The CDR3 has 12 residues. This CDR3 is CAWGVQVAEQYF. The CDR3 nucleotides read TGTGCCTGGGGCGTACAGGTTGCTGAGCAGTACTTC.

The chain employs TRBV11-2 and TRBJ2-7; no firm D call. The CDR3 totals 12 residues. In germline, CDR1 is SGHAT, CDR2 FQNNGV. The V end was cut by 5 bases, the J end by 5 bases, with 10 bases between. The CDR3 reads CASSLKSHEQYF. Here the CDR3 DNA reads TGTGCCAGCAGCCTCAAGAGCCACGAGCAGTACTTC.

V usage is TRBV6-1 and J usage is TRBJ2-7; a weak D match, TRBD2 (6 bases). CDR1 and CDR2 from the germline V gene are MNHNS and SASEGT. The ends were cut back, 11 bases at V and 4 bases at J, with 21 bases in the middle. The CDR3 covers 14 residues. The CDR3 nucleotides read TGTGCCGCCACCTGGAAAGCGGGCCCATACGAGCAGTACTTC. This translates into CAATWKAGPYEQYF.

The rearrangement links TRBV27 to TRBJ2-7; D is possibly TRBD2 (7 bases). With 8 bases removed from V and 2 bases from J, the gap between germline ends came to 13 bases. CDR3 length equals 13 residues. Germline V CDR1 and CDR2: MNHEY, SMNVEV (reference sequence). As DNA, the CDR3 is TGTGCCAGCGGGAGGGGGGGTACCTACGAGCAGTACTTC. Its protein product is CASGRGGTYEQYF.

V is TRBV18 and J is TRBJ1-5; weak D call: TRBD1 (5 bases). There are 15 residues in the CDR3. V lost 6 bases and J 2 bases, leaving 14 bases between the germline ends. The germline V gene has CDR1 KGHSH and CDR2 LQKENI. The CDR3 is CASSPGRGGNQPQHF. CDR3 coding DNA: TGTGCCAGCTCTCCGGGACGGGGGGGCAATCAGCCCCAGCATTTT. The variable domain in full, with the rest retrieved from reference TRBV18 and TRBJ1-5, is NAGVMQNPRHLVRRRGQEARLRCSPMKGHSHVYWYRQLPEEGLKFMVYLQKENIIDESGMPKERFSAEFPKEGPSILRIQQVVRGDSAAYFCASSPGRGGNQPQHFGDGTRLSIL.

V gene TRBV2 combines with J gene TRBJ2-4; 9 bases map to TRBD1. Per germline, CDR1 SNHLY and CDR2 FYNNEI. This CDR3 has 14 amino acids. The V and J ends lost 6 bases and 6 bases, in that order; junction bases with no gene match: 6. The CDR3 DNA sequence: TGTGCCAGCAGAGGACAGGGGTTGGGAAACATTCAGTACTTC. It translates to CASRGQGLGNIQYF. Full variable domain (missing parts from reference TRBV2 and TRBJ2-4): EPEVTQTPSHQVTQMGQEVILRCVPISNHLYFYWYRQILGQKVEFLVSFYNNEISEKSEIFDDQFSVERPDGSNFTLKIRSTKLEDSAMYFCASRGQGLGNIQYFGAGTRLSVL.

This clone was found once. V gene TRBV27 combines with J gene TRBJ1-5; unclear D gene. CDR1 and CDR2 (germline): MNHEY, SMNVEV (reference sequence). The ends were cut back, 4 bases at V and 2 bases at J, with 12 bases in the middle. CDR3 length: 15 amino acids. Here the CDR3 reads CASSSAVTGNQPQHF. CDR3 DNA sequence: TGTGCCAGCAGTTCGGCAGTTACAGGCAATCAGCCCCAGCATTTT.

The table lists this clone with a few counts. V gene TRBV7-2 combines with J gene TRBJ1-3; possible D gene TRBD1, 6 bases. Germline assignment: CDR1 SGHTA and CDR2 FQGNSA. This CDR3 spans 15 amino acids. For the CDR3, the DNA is TGTGGCACGCAACCCCAGGGGCGGACTGGAAACACCATATATTTT. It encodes CGTQPQGRTGNTIYF.

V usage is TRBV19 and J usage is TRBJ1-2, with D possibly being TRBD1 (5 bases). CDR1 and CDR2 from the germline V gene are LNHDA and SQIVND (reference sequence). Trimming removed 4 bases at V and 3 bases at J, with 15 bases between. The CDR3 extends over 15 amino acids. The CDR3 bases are TGTGCCAGTAGTAGACGCAGGGATTGGGACTATGGCTACACCTTC. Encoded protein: CASSRRRDWDYGYTF.

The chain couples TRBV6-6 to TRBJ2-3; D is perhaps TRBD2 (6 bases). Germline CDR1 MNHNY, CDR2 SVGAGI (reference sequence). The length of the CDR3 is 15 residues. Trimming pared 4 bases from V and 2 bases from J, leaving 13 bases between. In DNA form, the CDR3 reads TGTGCCAGCAGTTCGGAGGGCCCCAACACAGATACGCAGTATTTT. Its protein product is CASSSEGPNTDTQYF.

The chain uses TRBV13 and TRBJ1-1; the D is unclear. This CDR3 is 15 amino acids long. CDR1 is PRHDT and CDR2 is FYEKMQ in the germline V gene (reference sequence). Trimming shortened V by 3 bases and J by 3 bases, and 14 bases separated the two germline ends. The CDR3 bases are TGTGCCAGCAGCTTCCGGGTCGGGAAAGACACTGAAGCTTTCTTT. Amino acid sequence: CASSFRVGKDTEAFF.

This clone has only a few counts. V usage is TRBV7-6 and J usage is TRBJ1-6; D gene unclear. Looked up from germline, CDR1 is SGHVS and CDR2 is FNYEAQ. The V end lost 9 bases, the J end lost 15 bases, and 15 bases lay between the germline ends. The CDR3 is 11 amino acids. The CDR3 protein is CASNYRPHLHF. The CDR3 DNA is TGTGCCAGTAACTATAGGCCCCACCTCCACTTT.

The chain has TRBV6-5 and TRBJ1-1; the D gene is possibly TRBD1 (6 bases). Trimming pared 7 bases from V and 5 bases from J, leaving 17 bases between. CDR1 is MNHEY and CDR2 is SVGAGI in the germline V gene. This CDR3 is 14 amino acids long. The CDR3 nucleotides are TGTGCCAGCACTTCAGATCCGAGGGGGACTGAAGCTTTCTTT. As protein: CASTSDPRGTEAFF.

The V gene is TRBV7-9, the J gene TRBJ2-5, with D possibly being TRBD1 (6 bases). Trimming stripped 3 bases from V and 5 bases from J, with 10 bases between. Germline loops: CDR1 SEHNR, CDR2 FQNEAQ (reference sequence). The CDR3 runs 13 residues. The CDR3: CASSFQGSETQYF. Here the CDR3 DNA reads TGTGCCAGCAGCTTTCAGGGGTCCGAGACCCAGTACTTC. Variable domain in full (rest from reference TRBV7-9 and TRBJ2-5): DTGVSQNPRHKITKRGQNVTFRCDPISEHNRLYWYRQTLGQGPEFLTYFQNEAQLEKSRLLSDRFSAERPKGSFSTLEIQRTEQGDSAMYLCASSFQGSETQYFGPGTRLLVL.

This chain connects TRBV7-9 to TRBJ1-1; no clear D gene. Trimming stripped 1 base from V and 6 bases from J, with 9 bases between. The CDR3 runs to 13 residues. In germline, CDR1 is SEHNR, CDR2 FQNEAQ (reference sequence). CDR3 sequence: CASSLGEAAEAFF. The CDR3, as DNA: TGTGCCAGCAGCTTAGGTGAGGCAGCTGAAGCTTTCTTT. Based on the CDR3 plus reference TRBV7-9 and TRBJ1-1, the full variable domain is DTGVSQNPRHKITKRGQNVTFRCDPISEHNRLYWYRQTLGQGPEFLTYFQNEAQLEKSRLLSDRFSAERPKGSFSTLEIQRTEQGDSAMYLCASSLGEAAEAFFGQGTRLTVV.